This T cell receptor (beta chain) originates from a study of CD8 T cells in ankylosing spondylitis. In this sample, this clonotype turned up a few times. 5'-RACE, quantitative and with molecular barcodes, yielded the TCR beta libraries. TCRdb re-derived calls from the 5' RACE reads in MiXCR, one entry per CDR3 protein. The sample has approximately 350,000 distinct CDR3 sequences, about 15% seen once; the top ten hold approximately 1.1%. CDR3 size: 14 residues. The ends lost 8 bases at V and 4 bases at J; junction bases unmatched: 7. In germline, CDR1 is MNHEY, CDR2 SMNVEV (reference sequence). The TCR comes from a male donor with ankylosing spondylitis or in good health (not recorded which). The chain employs TRBV27 and TRBJ2-3; 9 bases map to TRBD1. The sequenced material came from blood, either unsorted or a sorted T cell fraction (not recorded which). CDR3 sequence (DNA): TGTGCCAGCGAGGACAGGGGTTATGCAGATACGCAGTATTTT. It codes for CASEDRGYADTQYF.